What follows is one T cell receptor (beta chain) and its context. An amount of RNA that ranged from 0.5 to 1 ug was reverse transcribed with random hexamers. It was immunoSEQ multiplex PCR that amplified TCR beta CDR3 across 54 Vbeta and 13 Jbeta. TCRdb called the immunoSEQ multiplex PCR reads again in MiXCR, with one record for every CDR3 protein. The table lists about 250,000 distinct CDR3 sequences, about 93% of them singletons. From germline, CDR1 is SGHDN and CDR2 FVKESK. Trimming removed 1 base at V and 6 bases at J, with 4 bases between. This CDR3 contains 12 residues. This specimen comes from a study of CD8 T cells in Susac syndrome.

Material for sequencing was CD4+ T cells from PBMCs. This sequence was found in a human donor with multiple sclerosis. J is TRBJ2-1 and V is TRBV14; the D is unclear. CDR3 in amino acids: CASSQVINEQFF. The CDR3 DNA follows: TGTGCCAGCAGCCAAGTGATCAATGAGCAGTTCTTC. Looking up the rest from reference TRBV14 and TRBJ2-1 gives the full variable domain: EAGVTQFPSHSVIEKGQTVTLRCDPISGHDNLYWYRRVMGKEIKFLLHFVKESKQDESGMPNNRFLAERTGGTYSTLKVQPAELEDSGVYFCASSQVINEQFFGPGTRLTVL.